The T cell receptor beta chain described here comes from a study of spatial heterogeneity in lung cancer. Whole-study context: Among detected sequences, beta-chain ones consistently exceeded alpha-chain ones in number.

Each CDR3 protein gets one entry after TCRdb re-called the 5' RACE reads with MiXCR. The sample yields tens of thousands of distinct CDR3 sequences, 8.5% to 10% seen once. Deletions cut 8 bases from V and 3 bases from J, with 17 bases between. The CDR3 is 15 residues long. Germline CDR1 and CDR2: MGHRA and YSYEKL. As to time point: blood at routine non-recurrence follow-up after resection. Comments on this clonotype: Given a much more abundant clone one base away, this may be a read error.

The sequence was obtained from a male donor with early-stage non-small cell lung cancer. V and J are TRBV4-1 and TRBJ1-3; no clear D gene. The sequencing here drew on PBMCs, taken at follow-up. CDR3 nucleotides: TGCGCCAGCGGCCTCCCTCTTACGGTTGGAAACACCATATATTTT. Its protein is CASGLPLTVGNTIYF.